Below, 29 T cell receptor beta chains from the same sample are listed, as sequenced in a study of blood T cell repertoires in COVID-19. Assay used: immunoSEQ multiplex PCR; TCRdb lists only in-frame clones, some missing. The profile shows 250,000 to 300,000 clones, approximately 82% of them singletons. The sequencing input was peripheral blood. These receptors all come from a woman aged 18 to 35 with acute or convalescent COVID-19.

This chain connects TRBV29-1 to TRBJ2-1, with unresolved D. Trimming removed 4 bases from V and 0 bases from J, with 10 bases in between. This CDR3 region has 14 residues. Germline V CDR1 and CDR2: SQVTM, ANQGSEA. The CDR3 coding sequence is TGCAGCGTTGTAACGGAGAGCTCCTACAATGAGCAGTTCTTC. Protein: CSVVTESSYNEQFF.

This clone was observed once. The genes are TRBV30 and TRBJ1-2; 7 nucleotides agree with TRBD1. This CDR3 contains 15 residues. V dropped 0 bases and J dropped 3; count of bases not matched to a gene: 7. Germline CDR1 and CDR2: GTSNPN and SVGIG (reference sequence). The CDR3 loop is CAWSVLGDRHYGYTF. In DNA form, the CDR3 reads TGTGCCTGGAGTGTACTCGGGGACAGACACTATGGCTACACCTTC.

CDR3 nucleotides: TGTGCCAGCAGTCTATCATCTGGAAACACCATATATTTT. It is translated as CASSLSSGNTIYF. The rearrangement uses TRBV7-3 and TRBJ1-3; D gene unclear. The germline V and J ends were trimmed by 6 bases and 1 base, with 7 bases remaining between them. This CDR3 has 13 residues. The germline V gene encodes CDR1 SGHTA and CDR2 FQGTGA.

This rearrangement joins TRBV29-1 to TRBJ2-5; 9 nucleotides align to TRBD2. CDR3 length equals 17 residues. V lost 7 bases to trimming and J lost 3 bases; unmatched junction nucleotides: 18. Germline CDR1 is SQVTM and CDR2 is ANQGSEA. In nucleotides, the CDR3 is TGCAGCGCCAGAACCCCGGAGCGGGAGGTCCCCAAAGAGACCCAGTACTTC. Its translation is CSARTPEREVPKETQYF.

The chain is built from TRBV10-3 and TRBJ2-5, with TRBD2 identical over 12 bases. The CDR3 extends over 15 amino acids. Unmatched junction bases numbered 8, after V lost 7 bases and J lost 5 bases. Germline values: CDR1 ENHRY, CDR2 SYGVKD. The CDR3 region is CAIKPGTSGLETQYF. The CDR3 DNA sequence: TGTGCCATCAAACCAGGGACTAGCGGGCTTGAGACCCAGTACTTC.

V is TRBV29-1 and J is TRBJ1-5, with a tentative D call TRBD1 (6 bases). Between the trimmed V and J ends, which lost 8 bases and 4 bases, there was a span of 24 bases. Germline CDR1 and CDR2: SQVTM and ANQGSEA. This CDR3 spans 16 amino acids. The CDR3 sequence: CSFGVRGSGENQPQHF. The CDR3 DNA follows: TGCAGCTTTGGGGTCAGGGGCAGTGGGGAGAATCAGCCCCAGCATTTT.

This clone was detected only once. The rearrangement links TRBV29-1 to TRBJ2-7, with no clear D. Germline CDR1 is SQVTM and CDR2 is ANQGSEA. CDR3 length: 12 amino acids. Deletions cut 0 bases from V and 3 bases from J, with 6 bases between. The CDR3 reads CSVEDGDYEQYF. For the CDR3, the DNA is TGCAGCGTTGAAGATGGAGACTACGAGCAGTACTTC.

This clone was seen a handful of times. The chain carries TRBV29-1 and TRBJ1-1; TRBD1 is a possible D gene (6 bases). Germline-derived CDR1 and CDR2 are SQVTM and ANQGSEA. The CDR3 covers 12 residues. Trimming cost V 7 bases and J 3 bases, with 12 bases left between them. CDR3 DNA: TGCAGCGGGAGGGAGGGGGACACTGAAGCTTTCTTT. The encoded protein is CSGREGDTEAFF.

The J gene is TRBJ1-5, the V gene TRBV30; TRBD1 aligns across 7 bases. This CDR3 is 15 amino acids long. Germline CDR1 reads GTSNPN; CDR2 reads SVGIG (reference sequence). V was clipped by 2 bases and J by 6 bases; unmatched bases: 10. The DNA of the CDR3 is TGTGCCTGGAGTACCCATGGACAGGAGGGTCAGCCCCAGCATTTT. It codes for CAWSTHGQEGQPQHF.

The chain has TRBV7-2 and TRBJ1-2, with 7 bases that match TRBD1. V gave up 4 bases and J gave up 2 bases; unmatched junction bases: 1. This CDR3 comprises 13 residues. Germline V CDR1 and CDR2: SGHTA, FQGNSA. In nucleotides, the CDR3 is TGTGCCAGCAGCTCGGGACAGAACTATGGCTACACCTTC. Its protein is CASSSGQNYGYTF.

The chain joins TRBV28 to TRBJ1-4, with D hard to call. This CDR3 has 12 amino acids. Germline CDR1 is MDHEN and CDR2 is SYDVKM. V was shortened by 8 bases and J by 5 bases, with 9 bases between the two germline ends. The CDR3 DNA is TGTGCCAGCCTCGCGGCGAATGAAAAACTGTTTTTT. As protein: CASLAANEKLFF.

This clone was seen more than once but under ten times. The chain carries TRBV10-3 and TRBJ2-7; no firm D call. Germline CDR1 and CDR2: ENHRY and SYGVKD. The ends were cut back, 2 bases at V and 1 base at J, with 6 bases in the middle. CDR3 length: 13 residues. CDR3 sequence reads: CAISERSSYEQYF. The CDR3 DNA sequence: TGTGCCATCAGTGAGCGCAGTTCCTACGAGCAGTACTTC.

The chain links TRBV28 to TRBJ2-7; 8 nucleotides line up with TRBD2. Germline-derived CDR1 and CDR2 are MDHEN and SYDVKM. This CDR3 is 20 amino acids long. The V gene end was trimmed by 5 bases and the J gene end by 3 bases; junction bases not matched to a gene: 24. CDR3 in DNA: TGTGCCAGCAGTACGCCCTTTAGCGGGATGGCCCCGGGGCCCCTCTACGAGCAGTACTTC. Translating it yields CASSTPFSGMAPGPLYEQYF.

This chain links TRBV4-3 with TRBJ1-4, with TRBD1 matching 9 bases. The germline CDR1 and CDR2 sequences are LGHNA and YSLEER. V shed 3 bases and J 8 bases; nucleotides not matched to a gene: 16. The CDR3 contains 18 residues. The DNA of the CDR3 is TGCGCCAGCAGCCAGGAGGGAACAGGGGGCGGTTCCCGGGAAAAACTGTTTTTT. As protein: CASSQEGTGGGSREKLFF.

The rearrangement uses TRBV14 and TRBJ2-7; D possibly corresponds to TRBD1 (6 bases). Trimming removed 4 bases from V and 5 bases from J, with 21 bases in between. This CDR3 is built from 16 residues. The germline gives CDR1 SGHDN, CDR2 FVKESK. CDR3 in DNA: TGTGCCAGCAGCCCGACTTTAGGCAGGGGATACGACGAGCAGTACTTC. It encodes CASSPTLGRGYDEQYF.

The rearrangement joins TRBV12-3 or TRBV12-4 to TRBJ2-7; the D gene is possibly TRBD2 (6 bases). This CDR3 is built from 13 residues. V lost 6 bases, J lost 7 bases, and 16 bases lay in between. The CDR3 coding sequence is TGTGCCAGCAGGCCGGGACGTGCGGGGGAGCAGTACTTC. This sequence encodes CASRPGRAGEQYF.

The chain couples TRBV28 to TRBJ1-6; D unresolved. This CDR3 comprises 15 residues. Trimming left V 3 bases short and J 8 bases short, with 14 bases between. Germline lookup yields CDR1 MDHEN and CDR2 SYDVKM. CDR3 coding DNA: TGTGCCAGCAGTTTTGCGGACTCCCGGGATTCACCCCTCCACTTT. It is translated as CASSFADSRDSPLHF.

CDR3 amino acids: CASSYTAVWGGLTDTQYF. The CDR3 coding sequence is TGTGCCAGCAGTTACACCGCCGTGTGGGGAGGCCTCACAGATACGCAGTATTTT. The genes are TRBV6-2 or TRBV6-3 and TRBJ2-3, with D tentatively TRBD2 (6 bases). The CDR3 spans 18 residues. Germline loops: CDR1 MNHEY, CDR2 SVGEGT. V lost 2 bases, J lost 2 bases, and 20 bases lay in between.

This chain links TRBV2 with TRBJ2-1; tentative D call: TRBD2 (5 bases). This CDR3 contains 14 residues. CDR1 SNHLY and CDR2 FYNNEI come from the germline V gene. Deletions cut 7 bases from V and 10 bases from J, with 20 bases between. CDR3 sequence: CASTEPQREGEQFF. The CDR3 region has the DNA TGTGCCAGCACCGAACCCCAGAGAGAGGGAGAGCAGTTCTTC. The full variable domain, rest sourced from reference TRBV2 and TRBJ2-1, is EPEVTQTPSHQVTQMGQEVILRCVPISNHLYFYWYRQILGQKVEFLVSFYNNEISEKSEIFDDQFSVERPDGSNFTLKIRSTKLEDSAMYFCASTEPQREGEQFFGPGTRLTVL.

The chain uses TRBV2 and TRBJ2-7; 7 bases agree with TRBD2. V was clipped by 1 base and J by 6 bases; unmatched bases: 12. The CDR3 runs to 16 residues. Germline loops: CDR1 SNHLY, CDR2 FYNNEI. CDR3 residues: CASSEEGGRANLEQYF. The CDR3 nucleotides read TGTGCCAGCAGTGAAGAGGGAGGGCGGGCCAATCTCGAGCAGTACTTC.

The genes are TRBV12-3 or TRBV12-4 and TRBJ2-1; D remains unclear. The CDR3 is 13 amino acids. The germline V and J ends were trimmed by 10 bases and 5 bases, with 15 bases remaining between them. CDR3 bases: TGTGCCACCTCTCCACCGGGTCACAATGAGCAGTTCTTC. The encoded protein is CATSPPGHNEQFF.

This clone was recorded once. V gene TRBV9 combines with J gene TRBJ1-2; D remains unclear. Deletions cut 3 bases from V and 2 bases from J, with 11 bases between. This CDR3 region has 14 residues. Germline assignment: CDR1 SGDLS and CDR2 YYNGEE. The CDR3, as DNA: TGTGCCAGCAGCGGGGGAGCGGGGAACTATGGCTACACCTTC. It codes for CASSGGAGNYGYTF.

The chain carries TRBV30 and TRBJ2-7; 12 bases match TRBD2. The V segment lost 3 bases and the J segment 0 bases; nucleotides outside the gene matches: 0. The germline gives CDR1 GTSNPN, CDR2 SVGIG (reference sequence). This CDR3 region has 14 residues. The CDR3 spells CAWRTSGSSYEQYF. The CDR3 coding sequence is TGTGCCTGGAGGACTAGCGGGAGCTCCTACGAGCAGTACTTC.

V and J are TRBV28 and TRBJ1-1, with a tentative D call TRBD1 (5 bases). With 4 bases removed from V and 3 bases from J, the gap between germline ends came to 9 bases. The CDR3 loop spans 13 amino acids. Germline V lookup: CDR1 MDHEN, CDR2 SYDVKM. This chain's CDR3 is CASSSSGDTEAFF. Written as DNA, the CDR3 is TGTGCCAGCAGTTCCTCGGGGGACACTGAAGCTTTCTTT.

This clone was detected only a few times. V usage is TRBV5-4 and J usage is TRBJ2-5; possible D gene TRBD2, 7 bases. The germline V and J ends were trimmed by 9 bases and 2 bases, with 29 bases remaining between them. The CDR3 covers 18 residues. The V gene's germline CDR1 is SGHNT and CDR2 YYREEE (reference sequence). The CDR3 reads CATPGGRVRVASQETQYF. CDR3 nucleotide sequence: TGTGCCACCCCGGGGGGCCGGGTTAGGGTAGCGTCTCAAGAGACCCAGTACTTC.

The chain links TRBV11-3 to TRBJ2-6; possibly TRBD1 for D (6 bases). V was cut by 5 bases and J by 0 bases, with 11 bases left in between. Germline-derived CDR1 and CDR2 are SGHNT and YENEEA. CDR3 length: 16 residues. The CDR3: CASSMNRDSGANVLTF. CDR3 DNA: TGTGCCAGCAGCATGAACAGGGACTCTGGGGCCAACGTCCTGACTTTC.

The J gene is TRBJ1-2, the V gene TRBV19, with D possibly matching TRBD1 (5 bases). Trimming took off 3 bases at V and 1 base at J, with 12 bases between the two ends. The CDR3 consists of 15 residues. The germline CDR1 and CDR2 sequences are LNHDA and SQIVND (reference sequence). The CDR3 DNA reads as TGTGCCAGTAGTATCGCAGCAGGGAATAACTATGGCTACACCTTC. It encodes CASSIAAGNNYGYTF.

The chain employs TRBV27 and TRBJ1-5, with D possibly TRBD1 on 6 matching bases. The CDR3 runs to 15 residues. Between the trimmed V and J ends, which lost 3 bases and 0 bases, there was a span of 9 bases. The V gene's germline CDR1 is MNHEY and CDR2 SMNVEV (reference sequence). CDR3 residues: CASSFNRDSNQPQHF. CDR3 DNA: TGTGCCAGCAGTTTTAACAGGGATAGCAATCAGCCCCAGCATTTT.

The chain carries TRBV28 and TRBJ1-6, with TRBD1 matching 9 bases. This CDR3 is 16 amino acids long. V lost 2 bases, J lost 1 base, and 0 bases stayed unmatched. Per the germline V gene, CDR1 is MDHEN and CDR2 is SYDVKM. The CDR3 DNA reads TGTGCCAGCAGTTTAGGGACAGGGTCCTATAATTCACCCCTCCACTTT. This sequence encodes CASSLGTGSYNSPLHF.